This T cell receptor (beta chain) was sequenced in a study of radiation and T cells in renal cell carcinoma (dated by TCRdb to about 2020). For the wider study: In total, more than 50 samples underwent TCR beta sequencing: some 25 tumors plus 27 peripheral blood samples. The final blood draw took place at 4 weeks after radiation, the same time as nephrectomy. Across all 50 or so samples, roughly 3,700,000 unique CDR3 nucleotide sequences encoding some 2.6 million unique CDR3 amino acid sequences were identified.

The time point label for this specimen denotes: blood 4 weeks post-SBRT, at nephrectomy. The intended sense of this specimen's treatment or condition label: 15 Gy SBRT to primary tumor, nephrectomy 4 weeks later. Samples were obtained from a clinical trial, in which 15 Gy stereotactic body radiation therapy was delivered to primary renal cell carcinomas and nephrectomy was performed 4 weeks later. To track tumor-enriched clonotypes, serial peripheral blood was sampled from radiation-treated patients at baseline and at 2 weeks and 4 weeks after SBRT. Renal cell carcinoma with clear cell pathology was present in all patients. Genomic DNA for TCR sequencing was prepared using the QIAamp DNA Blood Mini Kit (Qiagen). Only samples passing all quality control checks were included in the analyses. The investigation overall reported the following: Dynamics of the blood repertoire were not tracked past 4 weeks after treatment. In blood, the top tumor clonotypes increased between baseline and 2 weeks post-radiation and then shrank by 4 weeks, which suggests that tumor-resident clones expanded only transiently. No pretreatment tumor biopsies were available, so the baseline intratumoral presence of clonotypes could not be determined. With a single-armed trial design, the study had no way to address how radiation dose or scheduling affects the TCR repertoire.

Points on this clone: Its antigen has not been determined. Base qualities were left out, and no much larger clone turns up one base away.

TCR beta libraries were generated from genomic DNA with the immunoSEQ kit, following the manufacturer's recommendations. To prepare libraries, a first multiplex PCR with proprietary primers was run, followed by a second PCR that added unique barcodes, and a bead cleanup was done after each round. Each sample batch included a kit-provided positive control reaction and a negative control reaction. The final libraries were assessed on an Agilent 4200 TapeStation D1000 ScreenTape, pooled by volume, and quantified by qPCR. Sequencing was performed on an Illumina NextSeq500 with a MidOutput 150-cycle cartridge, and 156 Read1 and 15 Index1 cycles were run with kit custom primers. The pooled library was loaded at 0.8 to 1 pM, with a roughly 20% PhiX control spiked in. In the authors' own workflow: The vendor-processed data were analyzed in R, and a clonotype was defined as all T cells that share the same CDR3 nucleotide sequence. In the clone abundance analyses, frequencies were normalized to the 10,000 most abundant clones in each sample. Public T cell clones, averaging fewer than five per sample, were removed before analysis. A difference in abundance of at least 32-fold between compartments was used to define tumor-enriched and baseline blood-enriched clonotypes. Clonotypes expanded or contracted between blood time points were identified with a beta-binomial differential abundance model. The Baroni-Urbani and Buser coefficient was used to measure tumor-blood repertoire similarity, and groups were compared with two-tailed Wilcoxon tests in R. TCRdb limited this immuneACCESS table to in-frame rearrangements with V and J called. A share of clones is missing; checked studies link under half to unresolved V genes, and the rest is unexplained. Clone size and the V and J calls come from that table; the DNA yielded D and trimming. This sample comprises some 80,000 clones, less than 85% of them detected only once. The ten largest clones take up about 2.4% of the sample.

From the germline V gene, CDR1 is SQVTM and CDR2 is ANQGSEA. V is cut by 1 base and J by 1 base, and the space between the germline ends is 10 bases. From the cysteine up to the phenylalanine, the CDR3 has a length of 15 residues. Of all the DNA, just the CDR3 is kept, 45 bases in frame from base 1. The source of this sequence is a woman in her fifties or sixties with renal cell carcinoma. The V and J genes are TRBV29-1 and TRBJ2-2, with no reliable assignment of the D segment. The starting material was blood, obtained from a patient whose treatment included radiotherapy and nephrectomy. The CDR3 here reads CSVEVGLLNTGELFF. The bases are TGCAGCGTTGAAGTAGGCCTACTGAACACCGGGGAGCTGTTTTTT.